This TCR beta chain was recorded in a study of T cell clones after liver transplantation. Study-level information: Pre-transplant mixed lymphocyte reactions yielded third-party-reactive TCRbeta sequences as comparators for graft-donor-reactive sequences. Points from the study as a whole: Post-transplant, graft-donor-reactive CD4 TCRbeta sequences in blood dropped significantly in 5 of 8 subjects.

Libraries were prepared by immunoSEQ multiplex PCR; TCRdb keeps only in-frame clonotypes and omits some of them. The profile shows about 99,000 clones, about 86% of them singletons. As to this clone: Antigen specificity is unknown.

This CDR3 region has 15 residues. Germline V CDR1 and CDR2: ENHRY, SYGVKD. The ends were cut back, 3 bases at V and 1 base at J, with 10 bases in the middle. This chain connects TRBV10-3 to TRBJ2-1; TRBD1 is a possible D gene (6 bases). The source was CD4+ T cells from blood, collected about 50 months after liver transplant. The source is a human patient who received a liver transplant. Some T cells may arise from the graft donor. CDR3 in DNA: TGTGCCATCAGTGAAGCAGGGGCATCCTACAATGAGCAGTTCTTC. Its translation is CAISEAGASYNEQFF.